This passage covers 20 T cell receptor beta chains from one sample sequenced in a study of blood T cell repertoires in COVID-19. Only in-frame clones appear in the TCRdb table, and some are missing; sequencing was by immunoSEQ multiplex PCR. The sample has some 460,000 clones; 70% to 90% are singletons. Input material: PBMCs or T cells enriched from blood (not recorded which). The receptors derive from a woman between 18 and 30 years old with acute COVID-19.

This chain joins TRBV5-8 and TRBJ1-3; possible D gene TRBD1, 6 bases. The CDR3 contains 15 residues. Germline-derived CDR1 and CDR2 are SGHTS and YDEGEE. The V and J ends lost 4 bases and 4 bases respectively, with 15 bases between them. The CDR3 is CASSLLTGGGNTIYF. The DNA for the CDR3 is TGTGCCAGCAGCCTCCTGACAGGTGGCGGAAACACCATATATTTT.

The chain is built from TRBV7-8 and TRBJ1-5, with a tentative D call TRBD1 (6 bases). V dropped 5 bases and J dropped 7 bases, with 15 bases sitting between them. Germline V gene data show CDR1 as SGHVS and CDR2 as FQNEAQ. The CDR3 consists of 14 residues. CDR3 sequence reads: CASSATGPGQPQHF. CDR3 DNA: TGTGCCAGCAGCGCAACAGGGCCCGGGCAGCCCCAGCATTTT.

The chain joins TRBV4-1 to TRBJ1-6; D gene unclear. V was cut by 1 base and J by 7 bases, with 11 bases left in between. Germline values: CDR1 MGHRA, CDR2 YSYEKL. The CDR3 runs to 15 residues. The CDR3 sequence is CASSQGISLNSPLHF. CDR3 coding DNA: TGCGCCAGCAGCCAAGGTATAAGCCTGAATTCACCCCTCCACTTT.

This rearrangement joins TRBV9 to TRBJ2-1; 7 bases agree with TRBD1. The trim removed 4 bases at V and 4 bases at J, leaving 14 bases unmatched. This CDR3 is built from 17 residues. Germline V gene sequence: CDR1 SGDLS, CDR2 YYNGEE. The CDR3 region is CASSLKGAGARYNEQFF. The DNA for the CDR3 is TGTGCCAGCAGCCTAAAGGGGGCAGGGGCGCGATACAATGAGCAGTTCTTC.

V gene TRBV3-1 (or the pseudogene TRBV3-2) combines with J gene TRBJ1-2; perhaps TRBD1 as D (6 bases). The V gene's germline CDR1 is LGHDT and CDR2 YNNKEL (reference sequence). V shed 3 bases and J shed 5 bases, with 10 bases lying between them. This CDR3 is built from 13 residues. The CDR3 bases are TGTGCCAGCAGCCAGACAGGAGCTTATGGCTACACCTTC. Its protein product is CASSQTGAYGYTF.

The CDR3 protein is CASSLDPSFTEAFF. The CDR3, as DNA: TGTGCCAGCAGCTTAGATCCGAGTTTCACTGAAGCTTTCTTT. This chain joins TRBV11-2 and TRBJ1-1; D remains unclear. The CDR3 is 14 amino acids. V was pared by 0 bases and J by 4 bases, with 9 bases between. Germline V gene sequence: CDR1 SGHAT, CDR2 FQNNGV.

The J gene is TRBJ1-2, the V gene TRBV27, with D unresolved. Germline V gene sequence: CDR1 MNHEY, CDR2 SMNVEV (reference sequence). V lost 3 bases and J lost 7, with 3 bases in between. The length of the CDR3 is 10 residues. Written as DNA, the CDR3 is TGTGCCAGCAGTTTGCGTGGCTACACCTTC. The encoded protein is CASSLRGYTF.

The chain links TRBV19 to TRBJ2-1, with TRBD2 matching over 14 bases. The CDR3 runs 14 residues. Germline CDR1 LNHDA, CDR2 SQIVND (reference sequence). V trimming: 10 bases; J trimming: 9 bases; junction bases outside the gene matches: 8. The CDR3 DNA reads as TGTGCCACTACGACTAGCGGGAGGGCGGGTGAGCAGTTCTTC. The encoded protein is CATTTSGRAGEQFF.

This clone came up once. The V gene is TRBV5-4, the J gene TRBJ1-4; 9 positions agree with TRBD1. This CDR3 has 15 amino acids. From germline, CDR1 is SGHNT and CDR2 YYREEE (reference sequence). V was pared by 3 bases and J by 5 bases, with 5 bases of the junction left unmatched. DNA for the CDR3: TGTGCCAGCAGCTCCACCGGGACAGGGAATGAAAAACTGTTTTTT. Translated: CASSSTGTGNEKLFF.

This chain joins TRBV4-2 and TRBJ2-7; TRBD1 agrees at 8 bases. With 0 bases clipped from V and 7 bases from J, the junction kept 11 bases outside the gene matches. From germline, CDR1 is LGHNA and CDR2 YNFKEQ. This CDR3 spans 16 amino acids. CDR3 in DNA: TGTGCCAGCAGCCAAGATGAGGGACAGGCCCTTTGGGAGCAGTACTTC. This sequence encodes CASSQDEGQALWEQYF.

The V call is TRBV28, the J call TRBJ1-5; D is undetermined. V lost 6 bases and J lost 0, with 9 bases in between. CDR1 is MDHEN and CDR2 is SYDVKM in the germline V gene. CDR3 length equals 14 residues. CDR3 protein: CASRRENSNQPQHF. The CDR3 bases are TGTGCCAGCAGAAGAGAGAATAGCAATCAGCCCCAGCATTTT.

This chain links TRBV18 with TRBJ1-2; tentatively, D is TRBD1 (5 bases). The CDR3 sequence is 14 residues long. Germline V gene lookup returns CDR1 KGHSH and CDR2 LQKENI. V was cut by 2 bases and J by 3 bases, with 10 bases left in between. CDR3: CASSPRSQDYGYTF. In nucleotides, the CDR3 is TGTGCCAGCTCACCAAGATCACAGGACTATGGCTACACCTTC.

The chain carries TRBV27 and TRBJ2-7, with 8 bases aligning to TRBD2. Germline V gives CDR1 MNHEY, CDR2 SMNVEV (reference sequence). This CDR3 comprises 15 residues. The trim removed 3 bases at V and 5 bases at J, leaving 9 bases unmatched. The CDR3 region is CASSFQKRELNEQYF. The CDR3 nucleotides are TGTGCCAGCAGTTTCCAGAAGCGGGAGCTCAACGAGCAGTACTTC.

J is TRBJ2-2 and V is TRBV6-5; 8 bases are shared with TRBD1. The germline CDR1 and CDR2 sequences are MNHEY and SVGAGI. The CDR3 covers 15 residues. Trimming took 6 bases from V and 7 from J; bases not matched to a gene: 10. CDR3 protein: CASRGRTGWGGELFF. In DNA, the CDR3 is TGTGCCAGCAGGGGACGGACAGGGTGGGGCGGGGAGCTGTTTTTT.

The rearrangement links TRBV24-1 to TRBJ1-1, with D maybe TRBD1 (5 bases). CDR3 size: 15 residues. Trimming cost V 4 bases and J 1 base, with 12 bases left between them. CDR1 and CDR2 from the germline V gene are KGHDR and SFDVKD. The CDR3 region has the DNA TGTGCCACCAGTGACCGGACACTCGAGAACACTGAAGCTTTCTTT. Amino acid sequence: CATSDRTLENTEAFF.

The CDR3 DNA sequence: TGTGCCAGCAGTCCGGCACAGGGCGATTCCTTAATTTACGAGCAGTACTTC. Its translation: CASSPAQGDSLIYEQYF. The chain recombines TRBV28 with TRBJ2-7; D perhaps matches TRBD1 (6 bases). The V end was cut by 5 bases, the J end by 4 bases, with 24 bases between. The CDR3 consists of 17 residues. CDR1 is MDHEN and CDR2 is SYDVKM in the germline V gene.

The V gene is TRBV19, the J gene TRBJ2-5; D is possibly TRBD1 (6 bases). Trimming took 1 base from V and 2 from J, leaving 14 bases between them. Per germline, CDR1 LNHDA and CDR2 SQIVND (reference sequence). CDR3 length: 16 amino acids. CDR3 nucleotide sequence: TGTGCCAGTAGTATAGGGGGTGCAGGGGATCAAGAGACCCAGTACTTC. This gives the protein CASSIGGAGDQETQYF.

V gene TRBV9 combines with J gene TRBJ1-1; D is uncertain. Trimming cost V 0 bases and J 1 base, with 7 bases left between them. Germline values: CDR1 SGDLS, CDR2 YYNGEE. This CDR3 has 14 residues. The DNA of the CDR3 is TGTGCCAGCAGCGTAGGTGGAGCGAACACTGAAGCTTTCTTT. It yields the protein CASSVGGANTEAFF.

DNA of the CDR3: TGTGCCAGCAGTCCAACCCGACAGGGAAAGGCTTTCTTT. Protein product: CASSPTRQGKAFF. The chain carries TRBV27 and TRBJ1-1; 7 bases map to TRBD1. V shed 5 bases, J shed 11 bases, and the junction held 11 bases outside the gene matches. Germline CDR1 MNHEY, CDR2 SMNVEV (reference sequence). There are 13 residues in the CDR3.

This clone was seen only a few times. V and J are TRBV6-5 and TRBJ1-1; 9 bases are shared with TRBD1. The germline CDR1 and CDR2 sequences are MNHEY and SVGAGI. This CDR3 has 12 amino acids. Trimming removed 10 bases from V and 11 bases from J; junction bases left unmatched: 11. This CDR3 reads CATGKVGQGAFF. The CDR3 DNA follows: TGTGCCACGGGCAAGGTGGGACAGGGCGCTTTCTTT.